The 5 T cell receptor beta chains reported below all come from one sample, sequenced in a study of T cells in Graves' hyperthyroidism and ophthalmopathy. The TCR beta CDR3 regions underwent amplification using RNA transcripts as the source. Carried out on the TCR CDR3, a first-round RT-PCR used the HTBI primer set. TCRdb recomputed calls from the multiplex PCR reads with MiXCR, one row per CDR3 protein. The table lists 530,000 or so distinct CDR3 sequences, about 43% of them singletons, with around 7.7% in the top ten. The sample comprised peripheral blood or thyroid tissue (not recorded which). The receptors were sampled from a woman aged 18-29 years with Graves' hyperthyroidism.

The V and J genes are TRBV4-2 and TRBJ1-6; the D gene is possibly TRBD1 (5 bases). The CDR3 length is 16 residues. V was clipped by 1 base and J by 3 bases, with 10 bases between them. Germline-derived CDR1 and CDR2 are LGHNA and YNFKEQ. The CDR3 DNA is TGTGCCAGCAGCCAAGGTTCGCAGGGCTATAATTCACCCCTCCACTTT. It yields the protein CASSQGSQGYNSPLHF.

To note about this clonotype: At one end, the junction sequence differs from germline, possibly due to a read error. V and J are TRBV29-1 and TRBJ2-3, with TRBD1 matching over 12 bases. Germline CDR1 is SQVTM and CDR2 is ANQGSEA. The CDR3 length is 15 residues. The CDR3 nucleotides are TGCAGCGTTGTCCCCGGGACAGGGGGCACAGATACGCGGTATTTT. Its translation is CSVVPGTGGTDTRYF.

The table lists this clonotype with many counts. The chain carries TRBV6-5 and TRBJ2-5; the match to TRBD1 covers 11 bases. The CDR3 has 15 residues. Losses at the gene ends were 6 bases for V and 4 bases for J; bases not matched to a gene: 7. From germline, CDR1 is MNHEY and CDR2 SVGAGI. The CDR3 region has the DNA TGTGCCAGCAGGCCAGGACAGGGGGCCGGAGAGACCCAGTACTTC. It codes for CASRPGQGAGETQYF.

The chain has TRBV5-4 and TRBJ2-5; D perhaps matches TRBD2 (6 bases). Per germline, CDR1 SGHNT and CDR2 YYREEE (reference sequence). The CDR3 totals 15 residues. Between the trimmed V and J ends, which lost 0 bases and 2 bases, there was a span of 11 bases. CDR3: CASSLATEGQETQYF. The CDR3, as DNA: TGTGCCAGCAGCTTGGCCACGGAGGGTCAAGAGACCCAGTACTTC.

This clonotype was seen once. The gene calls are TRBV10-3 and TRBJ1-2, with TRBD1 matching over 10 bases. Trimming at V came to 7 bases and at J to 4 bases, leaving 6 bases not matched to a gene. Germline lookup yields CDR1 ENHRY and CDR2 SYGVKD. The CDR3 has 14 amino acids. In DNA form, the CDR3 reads TGTGCCATCACGTGGGGACAGGGGTCCTATGGCTACACCTTC. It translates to CAITWGQGSYGYTF.